Shown below are 28 T cell receptor beta chains from a single sample sequenced in a study of blood T cell repertoires in COVID-19. The table came from immunoSEQ multiplex PCR; TCRdb's copy has only in-frame clones and leaves some out. Here the sample spans 270,000 or so clones, approximately 90% being singletons. Sequencing input: PBMCs or T cells enriched from blood (not recorded which). These receptors were taken from a woman aged 25 to 39 with acute COVID-19.

This clone was counted a few times. V and J are TRBV27 and TRBJ2-4; D not certain. Trimming pared 0 bases from V and 0 bases from J, leaving 9 bases between. The CDR3 extends over 16 amino acids. The germline gives CDR1 MNHEY, CDR2 SMNVEV (reference sequence). CDR3 region: CASSLSGSIAKNIQYF. Written as DNA, the CDR3 is TGTGCCAGCAGTTTATCGGGTAGCATAGCCAAAAACATTCAGTACTTC.

The chain recombines TRBV30 with TRBJ1-4; TRBD1 might be the D (6 bases). V was cut by 0 bases and J by 2 bases, with 7 bases left in between. The CDR3 has 14 residues. Per germline, CDR1 GTSNPN and CDR2 SVGIG (reference sequence). The CDR3 region is CAWSVTGTNEKLFF. In DNA, the CDR3 is TGTGCCTGGAGTGTTACAGGGACTAATGAAAAACTGTTTTTT. Together with reference TRBV30 and TRBJ1-4, the CDR3 gives the full variable domain: SQTIHQWPATLVQPVGSPLSLECTVEGTSNPNLYWYRQAAGRGLQLLFYSVGIGQISSEVPQNLSASRPQDRQFILSSKKLLLSDSGFYLCAWSVTGTNEKLFFGSGTQLSVL.

The CDR3 sequence: CAATDSYNSPLHF. The CDR3 region has the DNA TGTGCCGCGACAGACAGTTACAATTCACCCCTCCACTTT. V gene TRBV10-3 combines with J gene TRBJ1-6; a weak D match, TRBD1 (5 bases). This CDR3 region has 13 residues. The V gene lost 11 bases and the J gene lost 7 bases, with 15 bases spanning the gap. Germline V lookup: CDR1 ENHRY, CDR2 SYGVKD.

The CDR3 region is CAREPRANVLTF. The CDR3 DNA reads TGTGCCAGGGAGCCTAGGGCCAACGTCCTGACTTTC. The chain has TRBV2 and TRBJ2-6; unclear D gene. CDR1 and CDR2 (germline): SNHLY, FYNNEI. The CDR3 has 12 amino acids. Between the trimmed V and J ends, which lost 9 bases and 5 bases, there was a span of 8 bases.

The chain couples TRBV10-3 to TRBJ2-1; 10 bases map to TRBD2. Per the germline V gene, CDR1 is ENHRY and CDR2 is SYGVKD. The J segment lost 0 bases and the V segment lost 2 bases, leaving 4 bases of the junction unmatched. The CDR3 has 17 amino acids. The CDR3 sequence is CAISEGSGRPSYNEQFF. In nucleotides, the CDR3 is TGTGCCATCAGTGAGGGTAGCGGGAGGCCCTCCTACAATGAGCAGTTCTTC.

The chain has TRBV11-2 and TRBJ2-1, with 9 positions matching TRBD2. V was clipped by 1 base and J by 1 base; unmatched bases: 8. CDR3 size: 18 residues. CDR1 is SGHAT and CDR2 is FQNNGV in the germline V gene. The CDR3 nucleotides read TGTGCCAGCAGCTTAGTTCGGGGCGGGAGGGATTCCTACAATGAGCAGTTCTTC. This sequence encodes CASSLVRGGRDSYNEQFF.

The chain combines TRBV9 with TRBJ1-1; a weak D match, TRBD1 (5 bases). CDR1 is SGDLS and CDR2 is YYNGEE in the germline V gene. The CDR3 runs 16 residues. Trimming removed 3 bases from V and 3 bases from J, with 18 bases in between. The DNA for the CDR3 is TGTGCCAGCAGCGACCCACTGACTGCAGGGTACACTGAAGCTTTCTTT. Translation gives CASSDPLTAGYTEAFF.

This chain connects TRBV13 to TRBJ2-7; D not certain. CDR3 length equals 13 residues. V was cut by 3 bases and J by 0 bases, with 6 bases left in between. CDR1 and CDR2 from the germline V gene are PRHDT and FYEKMQ (reference sequence). The CDR3 loop reads CASSFGGSYEQYF. As DNA, the CDR3 is TGTGCCAGCAGCTTTGGCGGCTCCTACGAGCAGTACTTC.

The gene calls are TRBV4-2 and TRBJ2-6, with 8 bases matching TRBD1. This CDR3 has 17 residues. The germline gives CDR1 LGHNA, CDR2 YNFKEQ. Trimming cost V 0 bases and J 3 bases; bases outside gene matches: 4. CDR3 nucleotide sequence: TGTGCCAGCAGCCAAGATACAGACAGGGGTGGGGCCAACGTCCTGACTTTC. It translates to CASSQDTDRGGANVLTF.

The rearrangement joins TRBV6-1 to TRBJ1-1; 9 bases line up with TRBD1. The CDR3 sequence is 15 residues long. The V segment lost 5 bases and the J segment 5 bases; nucleotides outside the gene matches: 9. Germline CDR1 and CDR2: MNHNS and SASEGT. CDR3 nucleotides: TGTGCCAGCAGTCCCGGGACAGGGCCGAGAACTGAAGCTTTCTTT. Its protein is CASSPGTGPRTEAFF.

The chain employs TRBV28 and TRBJ2-7; tentatively, D is TRBD1 (5 bases). The length of the CDR3 is 15 residues. The V and J ends lost 4 bases and 0 bases respectively, with 13 bases between them. CDR1 is MDHEN and CDR2 is SYDVKM in the germline V gene. CDR3 bases: TGTGCCAGCAGTTCCCCGCAGGGTAGCTCCTACGAGCAGTACTTC. Amino acids: CASSSPQGSSYEQYF.

CDR3 residues: CASRLASLADTQYF. In nucleotides, the CDR3 is TGTGCCAGCCGCCTGGCCTCGCTAGCAGATACGCAGTATTTT. The chain carries TRBV27 and TRBJ2-3; D is unresolved. V was shortened by 8 bases and J by 4 bases, with 16 bases between the two germline ends. Germline CDR1 is MNHEY and CDR2 is SMNVEV (reference sequence). This CDR3 is built from 14 residues.

The count of this clone is one. The V call is TRBV6-5, the J call TRBJ2-1; maybe TRBD2 (6 bases). V dropped 6 bases and J dropped 8 bases, with 20 bases sitting between them. Germline assignment: CDR1 MNHEY and CDR2 SVGAGI. The CDR3 contains 15 residues. This CDR3 reads CASRPGTGEWDEQFF. The DNA of the CDR3 is TGTGCCAGCAGGCCTGGGACGGGGGAGTGGGATGAGCAGTTCTTC.

In nucleotides, the CDR3 is TGTGCCTGGACGGGGACTGTCCAAGAGACCCAGTACTTC. Its translation is CAWTGTVQETQYF. The chain couples TRBV30 to TRBJ2-5; D perhaps matches TRBD2 (6 bases). The CDR3 sequence is 13 residues long. Trimming took off 4 bases at V and 1 base at J, with 10 bases between the two ends. CDR1 and CDR2 from the germline V gene are GTSNPN and SVGIG (reference sequence).

This chain uses TRBV19 with TRBJ2-3; TRBD2 matches at 11 bases. Germline values: CDR1 LNHDA, CDR2 SQIVND (reference sequence). This CDR3 spans 15 amino acids. V lost 4 bases to trimming and J lost 5 bases; unmatched junction nucleotides: 5. CDR3 in amino acids: CASSSTSGSGDTQYF. The CDR3 DNA is TGTGCCAGTAGTAGTACTAGCGGGAGTGGAGATACGCAGTATTTT.

The V call is TRBV3-1 (or the pseudogene TRBV3-2), the J call TRBJ1-1; weak D call: TRBD1 (5 bases). Trimming removed 4 bases at V and 4 bases at J, with 16 bases between. The CDR3 consists of 15 residues. Germline CDR1 is LGHDT and CDR2 is YNNKEL (reference sequence). In DNA form, the CDR3 reads TGTGCCAGCAGCCCCTATCAGGGTCTCGCCACTGAAGCTTTCTTT. Translating it yields CASSPYQGLATEAFF.

The chain carries TRBV10-2 and TRBJ2-2; 9 bases align to TRBD1. CDR1 and CDR2 (germline): WSHSY, SAAADI. This CDR3 region has 16 residues. V was clipped by 8 bases and J by 3 bases; unmatched bases: 10. The CDR3 reads CASLPLRTGDTGELFF. CDR3 sequence (DNA): TGCGCCAGCCTCCCACTCAGGACAGGGGACACCGGGGAGCTGTTTTTT.

This chain links TRBV28 with TRBJ2-1; perhaps TRBD2 as D (6 bases). Germline V gene sequence: CDR1 MDHEN, CDR2 SYDVKM. Trimming stripped 2 bases from V and 4 bases from J, with 9 bases between. The CDR3 totals 14 residues. This CDR3 is CASSLLATYNEQFF. For the CDR3, the DNA is TGTGCCAGCAGTTTACTAGCGACGTACAATGAGCAGTTCTTC.

This chain joins TRBV7-6 and TRBJ2-2; D perhaps matches TRBD1 (6 bases). The CDR3 spans 15 residues. Deletions cut 4 bases from V and 6 bases from J, with 15 bases between. Germline V gene lookup returns CDR1 SGHVS and CDR2 FNYEAQ. CDR3 loop: CASSSPGVFSGELFF. The CDR3 DNA follows: TGTGCCAGCAGCTCACCAGGGGTTTTTTCCGGGGAGCTGTTTTTT.

The CDR3 here is CASSFRSGDSYEQYF. The CDR3 DNA reads TGTGCCAGCAGTTTCCGTAGCGGGGACTCCTACGAGCAGTACTTC. The chain couples TRBV28 to TRBJ2-7, with 8 bases that match TRBD2. Germline V gives CDR1 MDHEN, CDR2 SYDVKM. The CDR3 covers 15 residues. J was trimmed by 0 bases and V by 3 bases; bases with no gene match: 4.

V gene TRBV5-5 combines with J gene TRBJ1-1; 9 nucleotides match TRBD1. This CDR3 is 14 amino acids long. Germline V CDR1 and CDR2: SGHKS, YYEKEE (reference sequence). V was clipped by 3 bases and J by 5 bases; unmatched bases: 5. The CDR3 sequence: CASSYEQGATEAFF. Here the CDR3 DNA reads TGTGCCAGCAGCTACGAACAGGGGGCGACTGAAGCTTTCTTT.

CDR3 nucleotides: TGTGCCACCAGCAGAGTCGCCCTAGCCACGCTCCTTCCATACGAGCAGTACTTC. This gives the protein CATSRVALATLLPYEQYF. The chain couples TRBV15 to TRBJ2-7; a weak D match, TRBD2 (5 bases). Trimming took 1 base from V and 4 from J, leaving 23 bases between them. The length of the CDR3 is 18 residues. The germline gives CDR1 LNHNV, CDR2 YYDKDF (reference sequence).

This sequence joins TRBV4-1 and TRBJ2-2, with 7 bases fitting TRBD2. V trimming: 0 bases; J trimming: 1 base; junction bases outside the gene matches: 8. Germline V gene lookup returns CDR1 MGHRA and CDR2 YSYEKL. This CDR3 is 18 amino acids long. In nucleotides, the CDR3 is TGCGCCAGCAGCCAAGATACCTCCCAGCGGGGGAACACCGGGGAGCTGTTTTTT. Protein product: CASSQDTSQRGNTGELFF.

This clone was counted a single time. The chain couples TRBV11-3 to TRBJ2-1; 13 positions agree with TRBD2. The CDR3 runs to 18 residues. Germline CDR1 is SGHNT and CDR2 is YENEEA. Trimming took 5 bases from V and 4 from J; bases not matched to a gene: 11. The CDR3 spells CASSGGTSGTAQYNEQFF. The DNA for the CDR3 is TGTGCCAGCAGCGGGGGGACTAGCGGGACCGCCCAATACAATGAGCAGTTCTTC. Supplemented by reference TRBV11-3 and TRBJ2-1, the full variable domain reads EAGVVQSPRYKIIEKKQPVAFWCNPISGHNTLYWYLQNLGQGPELLIRYENEEAVDDSQLPKDRFSAERLKGVDSTLKIQPAELGDSAVYLCASSGGTSGTAQYNEQFFGPGTRLTVL.

This rearrangement joins TRBV9 to TRBJ1-4, with D maybe TRBD1 (6 bases). The CDR3 covers 15 residues. The germline CDR1 and CDR2 sequences are SGDLS and YYNGEE. V was shortened by 2 bases and J by 8 bases, with 16 bases between the two germline ends. CDR3 DNA sequence: TGTGCCAGCAGCGTGTTGGACAGTTTAGGCGAAAAACTGTTTTTT. Protein product: CASSVLDSLGEKLFF. Supplemented by reference TRBV9 and TRBJ1-4, the full variable domain reads DSGVTQTPKHLITATGQRVTLRCSPRSGDLSVYWYQQSLDQGLQFLIQYYNGEERAKGNILERFSAQQFPDLHSELNLSSLELGDSALYFCASSVLDSLGEKLFFGSGTQLSVL.

The rearrangement links TRBV30 to TRBJ1-1, with D unresolved. V was trimmed by 0 bases and J by 5 bases, leaving 13 bases between them. The CDR3 spans 14 residues. Germline V gene data show CDR1 as GTSNPN and CDR2 as SVGIG (reference sequence). Here the CDR3 DNA reads TGTGCCTGGAGTGTTAGCAGCGGACTAACTGAAGCTTTCTTT. This codes for CAWSVSSGLTEAFF. The complete variable domain, with remaining parts taken from reference TRBV30 and TRBJ1-1, reads SQTIHQWPATLVQPVGSPLSLECTVEGTSNPNLYWYRQAAGRGLQLLFYSVGIGQISSEVPQNLSASRPQDRQFILSSKKLLLSDSGFYLCAWSVSSGLTEAFFGQGTRLTVV.

The CDR3 is CASSEYQQGRTEAFF. CDR3 nucleotides: TGCGCCAGCAGTGAGTACCAACAGGGGAGGACTGAAGCTTTCTTT. The rearrangement links TRBV10-1 to TRBJ1-1; 7 bases fit TRBD1. Germline CDR1 is WNHNN and CDR2 is SYGVQD (reference sequence). The CDR3 extends over 15 amino acids. V lost 1 base, J lost 5 bases, and 7 bases stayed unmatched.

The chain employs TRBV7-9 and TRBJ2-2, with TRBD1 matching over 7 bases. The CDR3 length is 15 residues. Per germline, CDR1 SEHNR and CDR2 FQNEAQ (reference sequence). The J segment lost 3 bases and the V segment lost 3 bases, leaving 4 bases of the junction unmatched. CDR3 sequence (DNA): TGTGCCAGCAGCTTCGAAGGGGGCGACACCGGGGAGCTGTTTTTT. Translation gives CASSFEGGDTGELFF.